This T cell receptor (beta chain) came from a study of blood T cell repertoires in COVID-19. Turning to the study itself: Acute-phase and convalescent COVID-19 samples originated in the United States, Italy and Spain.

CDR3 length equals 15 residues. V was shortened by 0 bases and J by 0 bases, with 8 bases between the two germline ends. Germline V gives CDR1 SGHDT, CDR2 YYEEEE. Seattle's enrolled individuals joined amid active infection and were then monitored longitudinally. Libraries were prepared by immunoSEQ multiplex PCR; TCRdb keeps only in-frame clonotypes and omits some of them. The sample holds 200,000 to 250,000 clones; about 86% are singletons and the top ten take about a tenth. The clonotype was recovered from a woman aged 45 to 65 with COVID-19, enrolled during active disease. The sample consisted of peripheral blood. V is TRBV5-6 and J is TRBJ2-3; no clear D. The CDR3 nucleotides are TGTGCCAGCAGCTTGGAGGCGGTGAGCACAGATACGCAGTATTTT. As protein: CASSLEAVSTDTQYF.